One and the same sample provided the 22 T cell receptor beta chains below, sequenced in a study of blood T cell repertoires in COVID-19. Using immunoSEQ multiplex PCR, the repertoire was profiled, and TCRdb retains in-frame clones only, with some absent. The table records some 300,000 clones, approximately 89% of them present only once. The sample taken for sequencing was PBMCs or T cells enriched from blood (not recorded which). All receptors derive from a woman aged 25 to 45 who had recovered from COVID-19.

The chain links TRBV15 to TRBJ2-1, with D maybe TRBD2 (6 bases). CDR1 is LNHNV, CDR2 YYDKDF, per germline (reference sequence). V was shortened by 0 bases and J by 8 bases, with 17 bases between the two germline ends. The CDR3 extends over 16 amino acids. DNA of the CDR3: TGTGCCACCAGCAGAGAGGGGACTCCCTACGGCGATGAGCAGTTCTTC. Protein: CATSREGTPYGDEQFF.

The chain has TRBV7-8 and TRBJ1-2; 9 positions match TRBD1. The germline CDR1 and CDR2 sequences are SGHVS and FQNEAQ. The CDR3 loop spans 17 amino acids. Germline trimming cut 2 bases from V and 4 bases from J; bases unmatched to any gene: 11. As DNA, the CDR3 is TGTGCCAGCAGCTTATGGGGGGGGACAGGGACCCTCTATGGCTACACCTTC. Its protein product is CASSLWGGTGTLYGYTF. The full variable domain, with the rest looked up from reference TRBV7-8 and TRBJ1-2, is GAGVSQSPRYKVAKRGQDVALRCDPISGHVSLFWYQQALGQGPEFLTYFQNEAQLDKSGLPSDRFFAERPEGSVSTLKIQRTQQEDSAVYLCASSLWGGTGTLYGYTFGSGTRLTVV.

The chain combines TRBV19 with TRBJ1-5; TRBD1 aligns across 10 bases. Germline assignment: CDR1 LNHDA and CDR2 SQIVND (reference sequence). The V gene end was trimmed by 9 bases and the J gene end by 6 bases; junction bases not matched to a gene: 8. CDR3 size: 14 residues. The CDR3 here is CASKDRGRFQPQHF. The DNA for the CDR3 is TGTGCCAGCAAAGACAGGGGGCGATTTCAGCCCCAGCATTTT.

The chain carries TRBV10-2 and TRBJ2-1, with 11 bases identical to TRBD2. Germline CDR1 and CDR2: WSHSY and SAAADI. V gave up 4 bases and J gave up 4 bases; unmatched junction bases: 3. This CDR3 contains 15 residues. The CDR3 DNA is TGCGCCAGCAGTGGAGGGACTAGCGGTTACAATGAGCAGTTCTTC. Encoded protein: CASSGGTSGYNEQFF.

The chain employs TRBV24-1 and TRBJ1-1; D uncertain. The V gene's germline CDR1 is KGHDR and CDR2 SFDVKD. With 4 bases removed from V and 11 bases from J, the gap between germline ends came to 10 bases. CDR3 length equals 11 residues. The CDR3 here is CATSDGDEAFF. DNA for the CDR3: TGTGCCACCAGTGACGGGGATGAGGCTTTCTTT.

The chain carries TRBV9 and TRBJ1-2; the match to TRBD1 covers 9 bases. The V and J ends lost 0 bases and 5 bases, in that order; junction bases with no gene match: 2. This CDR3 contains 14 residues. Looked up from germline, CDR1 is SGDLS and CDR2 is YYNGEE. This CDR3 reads CASSVGDRAYGYTF. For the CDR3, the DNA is TGTGCCAGCAGCGTAGGGGACAGGGCTTATGGCTACACCTTC.

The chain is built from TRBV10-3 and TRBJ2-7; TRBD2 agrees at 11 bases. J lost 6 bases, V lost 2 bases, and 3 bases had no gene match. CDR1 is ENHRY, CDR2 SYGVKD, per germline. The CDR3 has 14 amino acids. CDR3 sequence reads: CAISEGLAGGEQYF. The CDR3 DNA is TGTGCCATCAGTGAGGGGCTAGCGGGAGGCGAGCAGTACTTC.

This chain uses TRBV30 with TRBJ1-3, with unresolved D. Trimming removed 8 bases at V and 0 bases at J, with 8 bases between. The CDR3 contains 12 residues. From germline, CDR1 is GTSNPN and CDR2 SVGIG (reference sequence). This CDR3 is CAGGSSGNTIYF. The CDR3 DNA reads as TGTGCCGGAGGGAGCTCTGGAAACACCATATATTTT.

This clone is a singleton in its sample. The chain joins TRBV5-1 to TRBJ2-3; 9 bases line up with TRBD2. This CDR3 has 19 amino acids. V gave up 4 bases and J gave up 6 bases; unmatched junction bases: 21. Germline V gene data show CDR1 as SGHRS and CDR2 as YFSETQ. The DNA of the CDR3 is TGCGCCAGCAGCCAAAGTGTTATCGCGGGAGGGCATTCGACGGATACGCAGTATTTT. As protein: CASSQSVIAGGHSTDTQYF.

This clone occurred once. The CDR3 DNA is TGTGCCACCCAGGAGTCAGGGGGCGAAGTAGGGACCCAGTACTTC. Translation gives CATQESGGEVGTQYF. The V call is TRBV24-1, the J call TRBJ2-5; 8 bases map to TRBD1. This CDR3 contains 15 residues. The germline V gene has CDR1 KGHDR and CDR2 SFDVKD. Unmatched junction bases numbered 15, after V lost 9 bases and J lost 7 bases.

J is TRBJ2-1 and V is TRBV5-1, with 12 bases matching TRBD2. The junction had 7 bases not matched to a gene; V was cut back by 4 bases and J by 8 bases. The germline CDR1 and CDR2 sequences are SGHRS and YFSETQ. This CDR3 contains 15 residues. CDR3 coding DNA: TGCGCCAGCAGCCAAGGACTAGCGGGATGGGATGAGCAGTTCTTC. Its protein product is CASSQGLAGWDEQFF.

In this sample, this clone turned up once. CDR3 loop: CASSPFASDVHPQHF. In DNA, the CDR3 is TGTGCCAGCTCACCATTCGCCAGCGACGTTCACCCCCAGCATTTT. V gene TRBV18 combines with J gene TRBJ1-5; D ambiguous. The CDR3 is made up of 15 amino acids. Germline V lookup: CDR1 KGHSH, CDR2 LQKENI. V dropped 2 bases and J dropped 10 bases, with 18 bases sitting between them. The full variable domain, rest sourced from reference TRBV18 and TRBJ1-5, is NAGVMQNPRHLVRRRGQEARLRCSPMKGHSHVYWYRQLPEEGLKFMVYLQKENIIDESGMPKERFSAEFPKEGPSILRIQQVVRGDSAAYFCASSPFASDVHPQHFGDGTRLSIL.

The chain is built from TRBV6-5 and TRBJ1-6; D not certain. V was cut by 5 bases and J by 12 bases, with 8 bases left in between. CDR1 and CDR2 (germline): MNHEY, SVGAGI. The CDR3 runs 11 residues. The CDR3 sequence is CASSIGEPLHF. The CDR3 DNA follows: TGTGCCAGCAGTATTGGAGAACCCCTCCACTTT.

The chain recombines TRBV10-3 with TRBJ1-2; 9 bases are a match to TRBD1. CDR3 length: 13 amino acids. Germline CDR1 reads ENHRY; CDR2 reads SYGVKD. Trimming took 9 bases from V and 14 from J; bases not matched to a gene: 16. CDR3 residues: CAIPSRDRDLLTF. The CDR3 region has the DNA TGTGCCATTCCCAGCCGGGACAGGGACCTTTTAACCTTC.

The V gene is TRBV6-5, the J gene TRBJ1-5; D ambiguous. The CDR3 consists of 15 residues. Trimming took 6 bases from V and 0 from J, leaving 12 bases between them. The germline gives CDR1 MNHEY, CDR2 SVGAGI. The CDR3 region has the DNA TGTGCCAGCAGCCCCTATTCAACTAGCAATCAGCCCCAGCATTTT. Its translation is CASSPYSTSNQPQHF.

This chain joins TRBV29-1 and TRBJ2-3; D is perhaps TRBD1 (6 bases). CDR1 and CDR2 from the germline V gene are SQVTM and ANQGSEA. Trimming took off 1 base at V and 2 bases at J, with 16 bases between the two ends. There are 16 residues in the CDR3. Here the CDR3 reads CSVEGGGRGITDTQYF. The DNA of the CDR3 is TGCAGCGTTGAAGGGGGTGGAAGGGGGATCACAGATACGCAGTATTTT.

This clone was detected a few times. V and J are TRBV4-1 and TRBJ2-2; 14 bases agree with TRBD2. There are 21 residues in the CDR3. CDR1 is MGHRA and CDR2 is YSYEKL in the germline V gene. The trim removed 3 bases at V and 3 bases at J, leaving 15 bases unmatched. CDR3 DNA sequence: TGCGCCAGCAGCCAGAGACAGGAGACTAGCGGGAGGGCCCCGTACACCGGGGAGCTGTTTTTT. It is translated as CASSQRQETSGRAPYTGELFF.

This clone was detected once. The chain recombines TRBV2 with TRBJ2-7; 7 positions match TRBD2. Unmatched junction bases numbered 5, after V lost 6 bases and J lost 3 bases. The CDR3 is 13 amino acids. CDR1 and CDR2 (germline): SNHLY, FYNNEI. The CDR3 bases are TGTGCCAGCAGGGCTAGCGGCTACTACGAGCAGTACTTC. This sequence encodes CASRASGYYEQYF.

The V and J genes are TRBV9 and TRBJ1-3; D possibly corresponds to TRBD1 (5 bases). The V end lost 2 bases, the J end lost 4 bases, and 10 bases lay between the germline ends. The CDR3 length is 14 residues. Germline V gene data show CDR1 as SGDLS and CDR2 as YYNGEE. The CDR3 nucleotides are TGTGCCAGCAGCGTTCGGACATCCGGAAACACCATATATTTT. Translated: CASSVRTSGNTIYF.

The DNA for the CDR3 is TGTGCCTGGAGTAGGCAGGGGGTAAATGGCTACACCTTC. Amino acid sequence: CAWSRQGVNGYTF. The V call is TRBV30, the J call TRBJ1-2; 7 positions agree with TRBD1. From germline, CDR1 is GTSNPN and CDR2 SVGIG (reference sequence). There are 13 residues in the CDR3. With V trimmed by 2 bases and J by 6 bases, 6 bases remained unmatched.

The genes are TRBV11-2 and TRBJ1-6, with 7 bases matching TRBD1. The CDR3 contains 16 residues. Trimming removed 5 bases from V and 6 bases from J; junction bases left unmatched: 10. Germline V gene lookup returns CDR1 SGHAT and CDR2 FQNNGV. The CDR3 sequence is CASSKVGTDINSPLHF. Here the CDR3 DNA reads TGTGCCAGCAGCAAAGTCGGGACAGATATTAATTCACCCCTCCACTTT.

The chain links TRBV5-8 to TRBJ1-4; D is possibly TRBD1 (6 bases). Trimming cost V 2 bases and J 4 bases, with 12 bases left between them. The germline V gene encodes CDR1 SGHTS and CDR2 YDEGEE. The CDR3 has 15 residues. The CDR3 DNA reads TGTGCCAGCAGCTTCTCGACAGGAGTTAATGAAAAACTGTTTTTT. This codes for CASSFSTGVNEKLFF. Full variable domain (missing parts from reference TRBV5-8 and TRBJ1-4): EAGVTQSPTHLIKTRGQQATLRCSPISGHTSVYWYQQALGLGLQFLLWYDEGEERNRGNFPPRFSGRQFPNYSSELNVNALELEDSALYLCASSFSTGVNEKLFFGSGTQLSVL.